One and the same sample provided the 6 T cell receptor beta chains below, sequenced in a study of tumor-infiltrating lymphocytes in primary liver carcinoma (dated by TCRdb to the late 2010s). The run used an Illumina HiSeq 2500. Starting from about 500 ng total RNA, TCRbeta-specific cDNA was produced by reverse transcription with a constant-region primer and ProtoScript II reverse transcriptase. The TCRbeta libraries were prepared through three rounds of nested multiplex PCR following a slightly modified ARM-PCR procedure. Multiplex TRBV1-TRBV30 forward primers and a Cbeta reverse primer were used in the first two PCR rounds, each of which was run for around 10 cycles. The raw public reads went through TCRdb reprocessing: fastp at Q25, MiXCR clone calling, in-frame beta chains kept. CDR3 protein sequences are deduplicated, and each keeps its most common genes and DNA. This sample has under 130,000 distinct CDR3 sequences in its table, and about four fifths of those were observed once. The top ten hold approximately 20% of the sample.

Total RNA and DNA were co-extracted from around 18-30 mg of bulk tissue with the AllPrep DNA/RNA mini kit, without cell sorting. The material sequenced was liver tumor tissue from sampling region 3. Per the publication, the cell subset or site label means: tumor region T3, left-lateral pole. The receptor set was obtained from a man between 40 and 49 years old with primary liver carcinoma and hepatitis B virus infection.

This clonotype was counted a few times. Compared with germline, one end of the junction differs, possibly owing to a read error. The chain carries TRBV29-1 and TRBJ2-7; D possibly corresponds to TRBD2 (5 bases). Germline V CDR1 and CDR2: SQVTM, ANQGSEA. The CDR3 covers 16 residues. The CDR3 bases are TGTAGCGCCATGACATCTGGGATCGGCACTCCCTACGAACAGTACTTC. Encoded protein: CSAMTSGIGTPYEQYF.

About this clonotype itself: This could be a read error, since a much larger clone is one nucleotide away. The chain uses TRBV6-2 or TRBV6-3 and TRBJ2-1; perhaps TRBD1 as D (6 bases). CDR1 MNHEY and CDR2 SVGEGT come from the germline V gene. CDR3 length: 15 residues. CDR3 nucleotide sequence: TGTGCCAGCAGTAACAGGAACAACAGGGAAAATGAGCGGTTCTTC. Residues: CASSNRNNRENERFF.

Points on this clonotype: The junction departs from the called germline gene at one end, perhaps through a read error. This sequence joins TRBV11-2 and TRBJ1-5, with D tentatively TRBD1 (6 bases). In germline, CDR1 is SGHAT, CDR2 FQNNGV. The CDR3 contains 17 residues. The CDR3 here is CAGSLVAVTGSNQPQHF. The CDR3, as DNA: TGTGCCGGCAGCTTAGTAGCGGTAACAGGGAGTAATCAGCCCCAGCATTTT. Using reference TRBV11-2 and TRBJ1-5 for the parts outside the CDR3, the full variable domain is EAGVAQSPRYKIIEKRQSVAFWCNPISGHATLYWYQQILGQGPKLLIQFQNNGVVDDSQLPKDRFSAERLKGVDSTLKIQPAKLEDSAVYLCAGSLVAVTGSNQPQHFGDGTRLSIL.

CDR3: CASSIGGDRGNSLSGANVLTF. The CDR3 DNA reads TGTGCCAGCAGCATTGGGGGAGACAGGGGCAATTCCCTCTCTGGGGCCAACGTCCTGACTTTC. The chain couples TRBV11-2 to TRBJ2-6; 8 nucleotides agree with TRBD1. Trimming removed 5 bases from V and 0 bases from J; junction bases left unmatched: 18. From germline, CDR1 is SGHAT and CDR2 FQNNGV. This CDR3 has 21 amino acids.

For this clonotype: At one boundary the junction diverges from the germline segment, which might be a read error. The rearrangement joins TRBV7-9 to TRBJ2-7, with TRBD2 matching over 11 bases. This CDR3 is built from 17 residues. Looked up from germline, CDR1 is SEHNR and CDR2 is FQNEAQ (reference sequence). The CDR3 DNA reads as TGTGCCAGCAACTTAGGGTCCGGGACTAGCGGAGGCTACGAGCAGTATTTC. This codes for CASNLGSGTSGGYEQYF.

This clonotype is a singleton in its sample. The CDR3 does not close with the conserved phenylalanine or tryptophan, likely indicating a read error. This rearrangement joins TRBV10-3 to TRBJ1-2; tentatively, D is TRBD1 (6 bases). CDR3 length: 16 amino acids. CDR1 is ENHRY, CDR2 SYGVKD, per germline. CDR3: CAISESTGLSAYGYTS. The CDR3 coding sequence is TGTGCCATCAGCGAGTCAACAGGGCTCTCAGCCTATGGCTACACCTCC.